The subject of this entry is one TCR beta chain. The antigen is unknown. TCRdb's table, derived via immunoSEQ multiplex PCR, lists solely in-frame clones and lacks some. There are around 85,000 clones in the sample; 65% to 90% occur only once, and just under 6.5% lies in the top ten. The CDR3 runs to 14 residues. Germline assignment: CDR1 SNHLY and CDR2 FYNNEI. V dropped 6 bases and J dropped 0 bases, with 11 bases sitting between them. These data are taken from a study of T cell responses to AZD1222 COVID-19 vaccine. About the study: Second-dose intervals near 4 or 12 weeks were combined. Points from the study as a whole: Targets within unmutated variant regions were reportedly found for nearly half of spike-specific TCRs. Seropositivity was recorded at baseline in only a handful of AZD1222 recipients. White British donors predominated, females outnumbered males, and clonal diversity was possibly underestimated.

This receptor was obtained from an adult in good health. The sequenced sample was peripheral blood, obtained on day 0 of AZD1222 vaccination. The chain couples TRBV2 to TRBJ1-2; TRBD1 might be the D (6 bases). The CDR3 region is CASRLGATNYGYTF. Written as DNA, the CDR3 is TGTGCCAGCAGGCTGGGGGCGACTAACTATGGCTACACCTTC.